The next 16 T cell receptor beta chains were all read from a single sample in a study of cytomegalovirus exposure and HLA in healthy donors. With 60 Vbeta and 13 Jbeta primers, the PCR was carried out. Assay: immunoSEQ multiplex PCR; the TCRdb copy retains only in-frame clones and omits some. Of about 170,000 clones listed, 80% were seen once; the top ten hold roughly 4.7%. The sequencing input was PBMCs. All receptors derive from a woman in her fifties or sixties in good health and CMV-seropositive.

The gene calls are TRBV5-4 and TRBJ2-1; 7 bases align to TRBD2. The germline V gene has CDR1 SGHNT and CDR2 YYREEE (reference sequence). This CDR3 comprises 16 residues. V dropped 6 bases and J dropped 2; count of bases not matched to a gene: 11. The CDR3 coding sequence is TGTGCCAGCACCCCCTCGGGCGGGGGACCCTACAATGAGCAGTTCTTC. It specifies CASTPSGGGPYNEQFF. The variable domain in full, completed from reference TRBV5-4 and TRBJ2-1, reads ETGVTQSPTHLIKTRGQQVTLRCSSQSGHNTVSWYQQALGQGPQFIFQYYREEENGRGNFPPRFSGLQFPNYSSELNVNALELDDSALYLCASTPSGGGPYNEQFFGPGTRLTVL.

The genes are TRBV11-2 and TRBJ2-2; 11 bases match TRBD2. After removal of 5 bases from V and 3 bases from J, the junction contained 5 bases not matched to a gene. Looked up from germline, CDR1 is SGHAT and CDR2 is FQNNGV. This CDR3 is 16 amino acids long. CDR3 in amino acids: CASSRGLAVDTGELFF. The DNA for the CDR3 is TGTGCCAGCAGCCGGGGACTAGCGGTTGACACCGGGGAGCTGTTTTTT.

The chain employs TRBV6-5 and TRBJ1-2, with 8 bases identical to TRBD1. The CDR3 loop spans 15 amino acids. The J segment lost 8 bases and the V segment lost 8 bases, leaving 16 bases of the junction unmatched. Germline V gene lookup returns CDR1 MNHEY and CDR2 SVGAGI. In DNA, the CDR3 is TGTGCCAGCGGCTCCTGGACAGGGACAGGAGGAGGCTACACCTTC. Protein product: CASGSWTGTGGGYTF.

The V gene is TRBV28, the J gene TRBJ1-3; D is uncertain. With 5 bases removed from V and 4 bases from J, the gap between germline ends came to 15 bases. CDR1 MDHEN and CDR2 SYDVKM come from the germline V gene. There are 15 residues in the CDR3. CDR3 in DNA: TGTGCCAGCAGTCCCGCCCTTGTGGCCGGAAACACCATATATTTT. It is translated as CASSPALVAGNTIYF.

This rearrangement joins TRBV7-9 to TRBJ1-1, with TRBD1 matching 7 bases. The CDR3 has 14 residues. Per the germline V gene, CDR1 is SEHNR and CDR2 is FQNEAQ (reference sequence). J gave up 3 bases and V 2 bases, and 3 bases lay outside the gene matches. For the CDR3, the DNA is TGTGCCAGCAGCTTATCAGGGGGAGACACTGAAGCTTTCTTT. It codes for CASSLSGGDTEAFF. Complete variable domain (other parts from reference TRBV7-9 and TRBJ1-1): DTGVSQNPRHKITKRGQNVTFRCDPISEHNRLYWYRQTLGQGPEFLTYFQNEAQLEKSRLLSDRFSAERPKGSFSTLEIQRTEQGDSAMYLCASSLSGGDTEAFFGQGTRLTVV.

V and J are TRBV5-4 and TRBJ2-3; D is unresolved. Germline lookup yields CDR1 SGHNT and CDR2 YYREEE (reference sequence). The CDR3 is 15 amino acids. Trimming left V 4 bases short and J 1 base short, with 13 bases between. The CDR3 DNA is TGTGCCAGCAGCCCCCCTCGGTTGGGCACAGATACGCAGTATTTT. Translated, it gives CASSPPRLGTDTQYF.

The chain recombines TRBV7-3 with TRBJ1-1; D call uncertain. Germline V gene lookup returns CDR1 SGHTA and CDR2 FQGTGA. Trimming cost V 2 bases and J 2 bases, with 12 bases left between them. This CDR3 has 15 residues. The CDR3 DNA is TGTGCCAGCAGCTTAGAGGCGGTCCCAAACACTGAAGCTTTCTTT. This encodes CASSLEAVPNTEAFF.

The chain combines TRBV5-5 with TRBJ2-5; D is possibly TRBD2 (7 bases). Germline CDR1 and CDR2: SGHKS and YYEKEE (reference sequence). This CDR3 spans 16 amino acids. V was trimmed by 4 bases and J by 5 bases, leaving 21 bases between them. CDR3 sequence: CASSPEGGPWKETQYF. The CDR3 bases are TGTGCCAGCAGCCCGGAGGGGGGGCCGTGGAAGGAGACCCAGTACTTC.

The CDR3 DNA sequence: TGTGCCAGCAGCTTGAACAGATATGCTTCTGGGGCCAACGTCCTGACTTTC. Translating it yields CASSLNRYASGANVLTF. The genes are TRBV5-6 and TRBJ2-6; D not resolved. This CDR3 has 17 amino acids. Trimming took off 1 base at V and 1 base at J, with 12 bases between the two ends. Germline loops: CDR1 SGHDT, CDR2 YYEEEE.

The genes are TRBV11-2 and TRBJ2-3, with D perhaps matching TRBD2 (6 bases). This CDR3 has 14 residues. Per germline, CDR1 SGHAT and CDR2 FQNNGV. Trimming took off 0 bases at V and 4 bases at J, with 8 bases between the two ends. The CDR3 sequence: CASSLEAGSDTQYF. The CDR3 coding sequence is TGTGCCAGCAGCTTAGAGGCGGGATCAGATACGCAGTATTTT.

This clone was seen a single time. V usage is TRBV4-2 and J usage is TRBJ1-2; TRBD1 matches at 8 bases. CDR3 length: 15 amino acids. CDR1 and CDR2 from the germline V gene are LGHNA and YNFKEQ. Trimming cost V 2 bases and J 3 bases; bases outside gene matches: 5. The CDR3 sequence is CASSQSTGADYGYTF. In nucleotides, the CDR3 is TGTGCCAGCAGCCAATCGACAGGGGCGGACTATGGCTACACCTTC.

This chain uses TRBV19 with TRBJ1-2; possible D gene TRBD1, 5 bases. From germline, CDR1 is LNHDA and CDR2 SQIVND (reference sequence). The length of the CDR3 is 13 residues. With 9 bases removed from V and 9 bases from J, the gap between germline ends came to 20 bases. CDR3 amino acids: CASANTWGDSYTF. The CDR3 region has the DNA TGTGCCAGCGCCAACACTTGGGGCGATAGCTACACCTTC. Supplemented by reference TRBV19 and TRBJ1-2, the full variable domain reads DGGITQSPKYLFRKEGQNVTLSCEQNLNHDAMYWYRQDPGQGLRLIYYSQIVNDFQKGDIAEGYSVSREKKESFPLTVTSAQKNPTAFYLCASANTWGDSYTFGSGTRLTVV.

J is TRBJ2-3 and V is TRBV5-1, with D uncertain. V lost 0 bases, J lost 5 bases, and 10 bases lay in between. Germline CDR1 is SGHRS and CDR2 is YFSETQ. This CDR3 is 14 amino acids long. CDR3 DNA sequence: TGCGCCAGCAGCTTGGGAAGTGGCGGAGATACGCAGTATTTT. The encoded protein is CASSLGSGGDTQYF.

The chain couples TRBV9 to TRBJ2-5, with 9 bases identical to TRBD2. Unmatched junction bases numbered 5, after V lost 3 bases and J lost 5 bases. Per the germline V gene, CDR1 is SGDLS and CDR2 is YYNGEE. The CDR3 totals 14 residues. CDR3 coding DNA: TGTGCCAGCAGCGGTAGCGGGGGTTTGGAGACCCAGTACTTC. This gives the protein CASSGSGGLETQYF.

This chain uses TRBV28 with TRBJ1-1, with 8 bases fitting TRBD1. Germline lookup yields CDR1 MDHEN and CDR2 SYDVKM. CDR3 size: 12 residues. Unmatched junction bases numbered 7, after V lost 6 bases and J lost 10 bases. Written as DNA, the CDR3 is TGTGCCAGCAGGGAGGGGACAGGAGGAGCTTTCTTT. This codes for CASREGTGGAFF.

This clone was counted a single time. The V and J genes are TRBV29-1 and TRBJ2-7; 9 positions match TRBD1. Germline lookup yields CDR1 SQVTM and CDR2 ANQGSEA. CDR3 length equals 12 residues. With 4 bases clipped from V and 10 bases from J, the junction kept 8 bases outside the gene matches. CDR3 loop: CSVVSGTGNQYF. CDR3 nucleotides: TGCAGCGTTGTCTCCGGGACAGGGAACCAGTACTTC.